This is a list of T cell receptor beta chains from one sample in a study of T cells in Graves' hyperthyroidism and ophthalmopathy. TCRdb called the multiplex PCR reads again in MiXCR, with one record for every CDR3 protein. The table lists a few hundred thousand distinct CDR3 sequences, roughly 14% of them singletons. Sequencing was done on a sample of blood. These receptors were taken from a woman aged 25 to 39 with Graves' ophthalmopathy. CDR3s include the opening cysteine and the closing phenylalanine or tryptophan. The order of the fields is clone size, D gene, V gene, J gene, CDR3 protein, CDR3 DNA. D genes are given only for firm matches. The size field is filled for only some rows; it gives once, few, many or a size class.

clone size: many
D gene: NA
V gene: TRBV28
J gene: TRBJ1-5
CDR3 protein: CASSFPGGGKPQHF
CDR3 DNA: TGTGCCAGCAGTTTCCCGGGGGGCGGGAAGCCCCAGCATTTT

clone size: once
D gene: NA
V gene: TRBV20-1
J gene: TRBJ2-1
CDR3 protein: CSARRTQASNEQFF
CDR3 DNA: TGCAGTGCTAGAAGGACCCAAGCGAGCAATGAGCAGTTCTTC

clone size: NA
D gene: NA
V gene: TRBV6-1
J gene: TRBJ1-1
CDR3 protein: CASSYTGSGNTEAFF
CDR3 DNA: TGTGCCAGCAGTTATACAGGTTCCGGGAACACTGAAGCTTTCTTT

clone size: NA
D gene: TRBD1
V gene: TRBV3-1
J gene: TRBJ1-5
CDR3 protein: CASRPGQGNYQPQHF
CDR3 DNA: TGTGCCAGTAGACCGGGACAGGGAAACTATCAGCCCCAGCATTTT

clone size: few
D gene: NA
V gene: TRBV27
J gene: TRBJ1-3
CDR3 protein: CAPLWPEYTIYF
CDR3 DNA: TGTGCCCCCCTCTGGCCCGAATATACCATATATTTT

clone size: many
D gene: NA
V gene: TRBV28
J gene: TRBJ2-3
CDR3 protein: CASSSHKGRRTDTQYF
CDR3 DNA: TGTGCCAGCAGTTCTCACAAGGGCCGACGCACAGATACGCAGTATTTT

clone size: many
D gene: TRBD1
V gene: TRBV29-1
J gene: TRBJ1-1
CDR3 protein: CSVASGQGSTEAFF
CDR3 DNA: TGCAGCGTTGCCTCGGGACAGGGGAGCACTGAAGCTTTCTTT

clone size: once
D gene: TRBD1
V gene: TRBV28
J gene: TRBJ1-2
CDR3 protein: CASSPPGQGVIYGYTF
CDR3 DNA: TGTGCCAGCAGCCCCCCGGGACAGGGTGTGATCTACGGCTACACCTTC

clone size: many
D gene: NA
V gene: TRBV28
J gene: TRBJ1-1
CDR3 protein: CASSLSRSGRISPFF
CDR3 DNA: TGTGCCAGCAGTTTAAGTAGGTCAGGACGAATCTCCCCTTTCTTT

clone size: many
D gene: NA
V gene: TRBV7-9
J gene: TRBJ1-4
CDR3 protein: CASSFDRAGNEKLFF
CDR3 DNA: TGTGCCAGCAGCTTCGACAGAGCCGGTAATGAAAAACTGTTTTTT

clone size: few
D gene: NA
V gene: TRBV29-1
J gene: TRBJ1-2
CDR3 protein: CSVEQGHGYTF
CDR3 DNA: TGCAGCGTTGAGCAGGGTCATGGCTACACCTTC

clone size: NA
D gene: NA
V gene: TRBV20-1
J gene: TRBJ2-7
CDR3 protein: CSAASGRHNYEQYF
CDR3 DNA: TGCAGTGCCGCATCCGGGAGACATAACTACGAGCAGTACTTC

clone size: many
D gene: NA
V gene: TRBV7-2
J gene: TRBJ1-4
CDR3 protein: CASSLSSVVMGSNEKLFF
CDR3 DNA: TGTGCCAGCAGCTTATCGTCGGTTGTAATGGGGAGTAATGAAAAACTGTTTTTT

clone size: few
D gene: NA
V gene: TRBV7-7
J gene: TRBJ2-7
CDR3 protein: CASAVDRSSYEQYF
CDR3 DNA: TGTGCTAGCGCCGTTGACAGGAGCTCCTACGAGCAGTACTTC

clone size: many
D gene: NA
V gene: TRBV13
J gene: TRBJ1-2
CDR3 protein: CASSLGLEGWNYGYTF
CDR3 DNA: TGTGCCAGCAGCTTAGGCCTGGAGGGATGGAACTATGGCTACACCTTC

clone size: many
D gene: TRBD2
V gene: TRBV30
J gene: TRBJ2-7
CDR3 protein: CAWIRARTSSSSYEQYF
CDR3 DNA: TGTGCCTGGATTCGGGCCCGGACTAGCTCAAGCTCCTACGAGCAGTACTTC

clone size: NA
D gene: TRBD1
V gene: TRBV15
J gene: TRBJ1-6
CDR3 protein: CATSPLDRDNSPLHF
CDR3 DNA: TGTGCCACCAGCCCGCTGGACAGGGATAATTCACCCCTCCACTTT